This T cell receptor beta chain is from a study of T-cell reconstitution after alpha-beta-depleted transplantation in children. This clonotype was counted a few times. Its specificity is unknown. The CDR3 has 15 amino acids. Germline V gene lookup returns CDR1 SGHTA and CDR2 FQGNSA. After removal of 5 bases from V and 6 bases from J, the junction contained 11 bases not matched to a gene. Study results and caveats: Two months or so post-transplant, alpha-beta T cells reportedly derived from several hundred expanded graft clones. It was newly produced T cells that mostly accounted for T-cell counts and diversity one year after transplant. Certain patients had high TCRbeta diversity at day 60, and it came from recipient T cells and thymic progenitors that survived.

The library targeted TCRbeta and was prepared with unique molecular identifiers. MiXCR, run by TCRdb on the PCR reads, gives a single entry per CDR3 protein. This table has 450,000 to 600,000 distinct CDR3 sequences, 10% to 13% appearing once. The chain is built from TRBV7-2 and TRBJ2-7; TRBD2 matches at 9 bases. The clonotype comes from a child aged 2 to 15 with inherited bone marrow failure, due to receive a stem cell transplant. Here the sequenced sample was PBMCs, taken before TCRalphabeta/CD19-depleted stem cell transplant. The CDR3 loop reads CASSPYSGSGSEQYF. The CDR3 DNA follows: TGTGCCAGCAGCCCCTATAGCGGGAGTGGTAGCGAGCAGTACTTC.